This TCR beta chain emerged from a study of blood T cell repertoires in COVID-19. Study-wide background: Nucleic acid was either cDNA or gDNA, and it came from T cells, B-cell-depleted T cells, or PBMCs.

Sequencing used immunoSEQ multiplex PCR; TCRdb keeps in-frame clones, though not all of them. Of more than 110,000 clones listed, 85% to 90% are singletons. CDR3 size: 16 residues. Germline CDR1 and CDR2: LGHDT and YNNKEL (reference sequence). The J segment lost 3 bases and the V segment lost 1 base, leaving 2 bases of the junction unmatched. Sample: peripheral blood. The TCR sequence derives from a woman aged 40 to 49 with acute or convalescent COVID-19. The chain links TRBV3-1 (or the pseudogene TRBV3-2) to TRBJ1-3; TRBD1 aligns across 11 bases. The CDR3 loop reads CASSQGTGGVGNTIYF. The CDR3 DNA is TGTGCCAGCAGCCAAGGGACAGGGGGCGTTGGAAACACCATATATTTT.